This T cell receptor beta chain stems from a study of blood T cells in healthy people across ages (dated by TCRdb to the mid-2010s). About the full investigation: In model experiments, roughly one uniquely barcoded TCR beta cDNA molecule per two T cells was captured by template switching. For two donors (one aged 18 to 30 and one aged 80 or older), the study analyzed two additional independent replicas of 1 million unique cDNA reads from the same blood draw. Age-related changes in TCR beta repertoire diversity were measured in the study by deep sequencing normalized with unique cDNA molecular identifiers. Donors were grouped into four age groups: young (average about 15 years), middle-aged (roughly 37), aged (around 56) and long-lived (around 80). To avoid experimental bias, donors of different ages were randomly spread across the sequencing lanes. General findings and caveats noted by the study authors: Donor CMV infection status was unknown, potentially confounding age-related changes in expanded clonotypes. Bulk unsorted PBMC profiling prevented conclusive comparison of naive and antigen-experienced compartments. The long-lived group showed more naive CD4+ T cells, fewer expanded clones and increased TCR diversity than the aged group, suggesting age selection. There was a strong correlation between observed TCR beta diversity and the percentage of naive T cells measured by flow cytometry. Observed TCR beta diversity per million T cells fell roughly linearly with age, and a significant reduction was already apparent by age around 36. Estimates of total diversity from one million sequenced T cells were regarded as lower bounds and underestimates.

Donors were 39 systemically healthy Caucasian individuals from Russia aged roughly 6 to 100 years. About 10 milliliters of peripheral blood were collected from each donor into EDTA-treated Vacutainer tubes. Ficoll-Paque density-gradient centrifugation was used to isolate PBMCs, with at least 7 million per sample. Trizol reagent was used to extract total RNA from PBMCs, with at least 5 micrograms per sample. Naive CD45RAhigh/CD27high T cell percentages were measured by flow cytometry on a PBMC aliquot from every donor. As for this clonotype: Its antigen remains undetermined. A much more abundant neighbour one base away suggests this may be a read error.

From the cysteine through the phenylalanine, the CDR3 covers 12 amino acids. The CDR3 DNA has 36 bases and is translated from base 1. The V end gives up 3 bases and the J end 8 bases, leaving 4 bases in the junction not matched to a gene. The germline V gene supplies CDR1 SQVTM and CDR2 ANQGSEA. The library was prepared using 5' RACE. Sequencing took place on an Illumina HiSeq 2500. A second PCR of about 7 to 12 cycles was performed with a sample-barcoded 5' primer and a J-beta primer mix. A template-switch 5' adaptor carrying 12 random nucleotides introduced a unique molecular identifier onto each TCR beta cDNA molecule. At least 3 million CDR3-containing paired-end reads were obtained from each sample. First-strand cDNA synthesis was performed from all RNA using the Mint cDNA synthesis kit, with priming by a TRBC-specific oligonucleotide. All cDNA was treated with uracil-DNA glycosylase and then went through a first 18-cycle PCR with the universal primers M1SS and BC2_uni_R. The authors processed their data as follows. For normalization, 1 million high-quality reads were randomly selected from each sample, with every read carrying a distinct molecular identifier. Reads sharing molecular identifiers were discarded rather than binned into consensus sequences. MiTCR, set to a Q25 quality threshold and the strictest error-elimination algorithm, was used for CDR3 identification, clonotype clustering and error correction. A nonparametric unseen species model with Euler transformation was used to estimate a lower bound on total TCR beta diversity. TCRdb trimmed public reads at Q25 via fastp, called clones via MiXCR and kept in-frame beta chains. Identical CDR3 proteins give one entry, which carries the most common genes and DNA. The V and J calls follow TCRdb's processing rather than the paper's. The sample includes around 1.5 million distinct CDR3 sequences, with approximately 42% observed a single time. 7.9% of the sample goes to the ten largest clones.

Sequencing was done on a sample of blood. This TCR was recovered from a woman aged 18-29 years in good health. The chain is encoded by TRBV29-1 joined to TRBJ1-2, and TRBD1 aligns with 9 junction nucleotides. Read as DNA, the sequence is TGCAGCGTTGATCGACAGGGGGTCGGCTACACCTTC. Its amino acids are CSVDRQGVGYTF.